The text below deals with one T cell receptor beta chain. This clone turned up a few times. There is no known antigen for this receptor. No clone much larger than this one lies a single base away; base qualities are absent. The data belong to a study of shared clonotypes between healthy human individuals (dated by TCRdb to 2020 to 2021). About the full investigation: Three men and two women, aged 18 to 49 years, made up the cohort. For each donor, CD4 naive and CD4 memory were each given three plates, CD8 naive was given two plates, and CD8 memory was given one plate. The study deeply sequenced blood TCR repertoires of roughly five healthy adults to estimate repertoire size and the extent of clonotype sharing between individuals. Libraries were prepared and TCR repertoires were sequenced by different laboratories using diverse techniques, in order to increase sequencing depth and limit assay-specific biases. Leukapheresis yielded between about 0.94 and 8.9 billion PBMCs per donor.

Donors were healthy HIV-negative adults with no recently reported acute infections or vaccinations. Every donor was a Caucasian adult residing in Nashville, Tennessee, USA. CD4+ T cells were enriched by magnetic negative selection, after which naive cells were positively selected on CD45RA and the negative fraction was taken as the memory subset. After blood collection by leukapheresis, PBMCs were isolated using Ficoll-Histopaque density gradient centrifugation and then cryopreserved in the vapor phase of liquid nitrogen. Analytical flow cytometry was used to check the purity and quantity of every magnetically sorted T cell population. Genomic DNA was isolated from every sorted fraction and measured by UV absorbance on a Nanodrop 2000c. Results the study describes overall, beyond this receptor: Only blood was sampled, and tissue TCR repertoires likely differ from those in blood. Incomplete sequencing was indicated by rarefaction of sorted-subset datasets, despite the large sequencing depth. When a few donors were compared, the shared fraction of clonotypes was roughly 4.8% for naive CD4, around 4% for naive CD8, about 2.4% for memory CD4, and less than 0.5% for memory CD8. Because the study included a small number of donors, the genetic and exposure-history diversity represented was limited. Compared with non-shared clonotypes, the clonotypes found in all four sorted-subset donors had higher generation probabilities. Pairwise subsampling led to the expectation that sequencing depth would affect the degree of clonotype sharing among donors. Estimated clonotype richness was generally larger for naive than for memory subsets.

The CDR3 contains 13 residues, cysteine and phenylalanine counted. Left in the record is the CDR3 DNA by itself, 39 bases read in frame from the first base. CDR1 and CDR2 are read off the germline V gene as SQVTM and ANQGSEA. The V and J ends are trimmed by 0 bases and 8 bases, leaving 13 bases between them. TCR CDR3 regions were amplified from genomic DNA by multiplex PCR using the deep immunoSEQ assay. Genomic DNA extracted from each cell subset was distributed evenly over all wells of several immunoSEQ 96-well plates, and each plate served as one replicate. For sorted subsets, roughly 200 ng of genomic DNA, equivalent to 25,000 to 35,000 T cell genomes, went into each replicate PCR. The purified libraries were quantified using a Qubit 3.0 fluorometer, sized with a Bioanalyzer 2100, and then quantified again using the KAPA Library Quantification kit. Each immunoSEQ 96-well plate was sequenced on its own single-read 150-cycle Illumina NextSeq 550 flow cell. In the original analysis: Because only junctional sequences without quality scores were contained in the immunoSEQ output, filtering matching that applied to full-length reads could not be performed. To assign V/J genes and CDR3, sequences were annotated against IMGT germline references using PyIR, a Python wrapper for IgBLAST v1.9. Reads were removed for weak V/J assignments (E-value above 1e-6), missing CDR3, stop codons, out-of-frame junctions, or ambiguous translated residues. V3J clonotypes were defined as sequences sharing the same inferred V gene, J gene, and CDR3 amino acid sequence. Percentage overlap between repertoires was calculated by dividing the number of shared unique clonotypes by the size of the smaller repertoire. RTK rarefaction, the Chao1 estimator, and Recon v2.1 estimates of unobserved clonotypes were used to assess repertoire richness. Generation probabilities were computed with OLGA for all TCRbeta clonotypes obtained by the gDNA method from several donors. The table was pulled from immuneACCESS by TCRdb, which kept in-frame rearrangements only. Such tables lose some clones; where checked, under half of the loss comes from unresolved V genes, and the rest has no known cause. The V and J calls and clone size are taken from that table; D and trimming were inferred from the DNA. In all, the sample holds about 1.1 million clones, and approximately 75% of those were seen once. In total, the top ten clones hold 0.85% to 1% of the sample.

What was sequenced was memory CD4+ T cells from PBMCs. Explained via the paper, the cell subset or site label denotes: CD45RA-negative fraction. The clonotype originates from a young man in good health. Some clones in this sample may be carry-over from other donors' samples. The chain joins TRBV29-1 to TRBJ1-2; the D gene assignment is ambiguous. The CDR3 reads as follows: CSVEDSGDSGYTF. At the DNA level, the sequence is TGCAGCGTTGAAGATTCCGGGGATTCCGGCTACACCTTC.